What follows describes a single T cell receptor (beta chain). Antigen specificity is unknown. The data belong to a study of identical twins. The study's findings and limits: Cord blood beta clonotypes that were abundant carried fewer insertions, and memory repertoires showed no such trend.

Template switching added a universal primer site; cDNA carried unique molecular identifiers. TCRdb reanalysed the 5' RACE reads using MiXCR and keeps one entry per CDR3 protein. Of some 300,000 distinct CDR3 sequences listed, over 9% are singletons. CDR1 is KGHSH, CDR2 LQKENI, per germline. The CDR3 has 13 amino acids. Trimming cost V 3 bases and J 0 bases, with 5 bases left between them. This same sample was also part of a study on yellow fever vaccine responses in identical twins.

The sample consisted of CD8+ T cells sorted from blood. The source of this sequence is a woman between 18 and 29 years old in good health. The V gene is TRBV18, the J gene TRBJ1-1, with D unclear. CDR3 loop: CASSPEMNTEAFF. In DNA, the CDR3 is TGTGCCAGCTCACCTGAGATGAACACTGAAGCTTTCTTT.